These T cell receptor beta chains were read from a single sample in a study of blood T cell repertoires in COVID-19. The table came from immunoSEQ multiplex PCR; TCRdb's copy has only in-frame clones and leaves some out. This repertoire shows 180,000 or so clones, roughly four fifths found once; its top ten account for roughly 9.6%. The specimen was peripheral blood. The source is a woman in her 40s with COVID-19, enrolled during active disease. Both conserved end residues are part of each CDR3. A D gene is named only where the DNA matches it firmly. Clone size is stated in some rows and not others, as once, few, many or a class when expanded.

CDR3aa: CSASLPNYEQYF; CDR3nt: TGCAGTGCTAGTCTACCTAACTACGAGCAGTACTTC; d_gene: -; abundance: -; j_gene: TRBJ2-7; v_gene: TRBV20-1
CDR3aa: CASSSTTPRVSPLHF; CDR3nt: TGTGCCAGTAGTTCCACTACCCCTCGGGTCTCACCCCTCCACTTT; d_gene: -; abundance: -; j_gene: TRBJ1-6; v_gene: TRBV19
CDR3aa: CSASGRGSTDTQYF; CDR3nt: TGCAGTGCTAGTGGCCGGGGAAGCACAGATACGCAGTATTTT; d_gene: -; abundance: -; j_gene: TRBJ2-3; v_gene: TRBV20-1
CDR3aa: CASSSRGPVDTQYF; CDR3nt: TGCGCCAGCAGCTCCAGGGGGCCGGTAGATACGCAGTATTTT; d_gene: TRBD1; abundance: many; j_gene: TRBJ2-3; v_gene: TRBV5-1
CDR3aa: CASSYGGATGELFF; CDR3nt: TGTGCCAGCAGCTACGGGGGGGCGACCGGGGAGCTGTTTTTT; d_gene: TRBD2; abundance: -; j_gene: TRBJ2-2; v_gene: TRBV4-2
CDR3aa: CASSLGLAGGPARGELFF; CDR3nt: TGCGCCAGCAGCTTGGGACTAGCGGGAGGGCCCGCTCGCGGGGAGCTGTTTTTT; d_gene: TRBD2; abundance: -; j_gene: TRBJ2-2; v_gene: TRBV5-1
CDR3aa: CASSFRGGTEAFF; CDR3nt: TGCGCCAGCAGTTTCAGGGGCGGAACTGAAGCTTTCTTT; d_gene: -; abundance: -; j_gene: TRBJ1-1; v_gene: TRBV10-2
CDR3aa: CASSLGTGNSHEQYF; CDR3nt: TGTGCCAGCAGTTTGGGAACAGGGAATTCCCACGAGCAGTACTTC; d_gene: -; abundance: -; j_gene: TRBJ2-7; v_gene: TRBV28
CDR3aa: CASSPGFPQYEQFF; CDR3nt: TGTGCCAGCAGCCCCGGGTTTCCGCAATATGAGCAGTTCTTC; d_gene: -; abundance: -; j_gene: TRBJ2-1; v_gene: TRBV28
CDR3aa: CASSQGPGGGQPQHF; CDR3nt: TGCGCCAGCAGCCAAGGTCCGGGGGGCGGCCAGCCCCAGCATTTT; d_gene: -; abundance: few; j_gene: TRBJ1-5; v_gene: TRBV4-1
CDR3aa: CASSRTSGLGQTQYF; CDR3nt: TGTGCCAGCAGTCGGACTAGCGGCCTCGGTCAGACCCAGTACTTC; d_gene: TRBD2; abundance: few; j_gene: TRBJ2-5; v_gene: TRBV7-3
CDR3aa: CASSPGLARNNEQFF; CDR3nt: TGTGCCAGCAGCCCGGGACTAGCGAGGAACAATGAGCAGTTCTTC; d_gene: TRBD2; abundance: -; j_gene: TRBJ2-1; v_gene: TRBV11-3
CDR3aa: CASSQDLWGGSYNEQFF; CDR3nt: TGTGCCAGCAGCCAAGATTTATGGGGGGGATCCTACAATGAGCAGTTCTTC; d_gene: TRBD2; abundance: once; j_gene: TRBJ2-1; v_gene: TRBV3-1/TRBV3-2
CDR3aa: CASSPRTGASLVNTEAFF; CDR3nt: TGTGCCAGCAGTCCCCGGACAGGGGCCTCCTTAGTGAACACTGAAGCTTTCTTT; d_gene: TRBD1; abundance: -; j_gene: TRBJ1-1; v_gene: TRBV6-6
CDR3aa: CASSTSQGPYEQYF; CDR3nt: TGTGCCAGCAGCACAAGTCAGGGTCCCTACGAGCAGTACTTC; d_gene: -; abundance: -; j_gene: TRBJ2-7; v_gene: TRBV13
CDR3aa: CASSVETGSYGYTF; CDR3nt: TGTGCCAGCAGCGTAGAAACAGGATCCTATGGCTACACCTTC; d_gene: -; abundance: -; j_gene: TRBJ1-2; v_gene: TRBV9
CDR3aa: CASGQEDQPQHF; CDR3nt: TGTGCCAGCGGACAGGAAGATCAGCCCCAGCATTTT; d_gene: TRBD1; abundance: -; j_gene: TRBJ1-5; v_gene: TRBV10-3
CDR3aa: CSVETRGRRGEAFF; CDR3nt: TGCAGCGTTGAAACGCGGGGCCGACGGGGGGAAGCTTTCTTT; d_gene: -; abundance: -; j_gene: TRBJ1-1; v_gene: TRBV29-1
CDR3aa: CASSTSRSTDTQYF; CDR3nt: TGTGCCAGCAGTACTAGCCGAAGCACAGATACGCAGTATTTT; d_gene: -; abundance: -; j_gene: TRBJ2-3; v_gene: TRBV27
CDR3aa: CASSSIGSYNSPLHF; CDR3nt: TGTGCCAGCAGCTCCATCGGGTCCTATAATTCACCCCTCCACTTT; d_gene: -; abundance: -; j_gene: TRBJ1-6; v_gene: TRBV6-5
CDR3aa: CASSSQGGSGELFF; CDR3nt: TGTGCCAGCAGTTCACAGGGAGGGAGCGGGGAGCTGTTTTTT; d_gene: -; abundance: once; j_gene: TRBJ2-2; v_gene: TRBV6-5
CDR3aa: CATSDPRGAKDTQYF; CDR3nt: TGTGCCACCAGTGATCCGCGGGGGGCCAAAGATACGCAGTATTTT; d_gene: TRBD2; abundance: -; j_gene: TRBJ2-3; v_gene: TRBV24-1
CDR3aa: CASPASTGSGNTIYF; CDR3nt: TGTGCCAGCCCCGCATCAACCGGCTCTGGAAACACCATATATTTT; d_gene: -; abundance: -; j_gene: TRBJ1-3; v_gene: TRBV18
CDR3aa: CASSGSSLYEQYF; CDR3nt: TGTGCAAGTAGCGGGAGTTCCCTCTACGAGCAGTACTTC; d_gene: TRBD2; abundance: few; j_gene: TRBJ2-7; v_gene: TRBV27
CDR3aa: CASRDRSSYEQYF; CDR3nt: TGTGCCAGCAGGGACAGGAGCTCCTACGAGCAGTACTTC; d_gene: TRBD1; abundance: -; j_gene: TRBJ2-7; v_gene: TRBV14
CDR3aa: CASSSTGGGYEQYF; CDR3nt: TGTGCCAGCAGTTCGACAGGGGGTGGCTACGAGCAGTACTTC; d_gene: TRBD1; abundance: -; j_gene: TRBJ2-7; v_gene: TRBV6-5
CDR3aa: CASSVTGSGGNTIYF; CDR3nt: TGTGCCAGCAGCGTAACAGGGTCGGGCGGAAACACCATATATTTT; d_gene: -; abundance: -; j_gene: TRBJ1-3; v_gene: TRBV9
CDR3aa: CASSFSPTYEQYF; CDR3nt: TGTGCCAGCAGCTTTAGTCCGACCTACGAGCAGTACTTC; d_gene: -; abundance: -; j_gene: TRBJ2-7; v_gene: TRBV5-4
CDR3aa: CASSLGPGQPQHF; CDR3nt: TGTGCCAGCAGCTTAGGACCCGGGCAGCCCCAGCATTTT; d_gene: -; abundance: -; j_gene: TRBJ1-5; v_gene: TRBV7-8
CDR3aa: CATMGGTSGRAAYNEQFF; CDR3nt: TGTGCCACCATGGGGGGGACTAGCGGGAGGGCCGCCTACAATGAGCAGTTCTTC; d_gene: TRBD2; abundance: -; j_gene: TRBJ2-1; v_gene: TRBV19
CDR3aa: CASGPWTVRGDTQYF; CDR3nt: TGTGCTAGTGGTCCGTGGACAGTTAGAGGAGATACGCAGTATTTT; d_gene: -; abundance: -; j_gene: TRBJ2-3; v_gene: TRBV12-5
CDR3aa: CATHRGLAGINEQFF; CDR3nt: TGTGCCACCCACCGTGGGCTAGCGGGAATTAATGAGCAGTTCTTC; d_gene: TRBD2; abundance: -; j_gene: TRBJ2-1; v_gene: TRBV19
CDR3aa: CASSYRTRTYEQYF; CDR3nt: TGCGCCAGCAGCTACCGGACAAGGACCTACGAGCAGTACTTC; d_gene: -; abundance: few; j_gene: TRBJ2-7; v_gene: TRBV5-1
CDR3aa: CAQKLGTRAFYGYTF; CDR3nt: TGTGCCCAAAAACTTGGGACACGAGCCTTCTATGGCTACACCTTC; d_gene: -; abundance: -; j_gene: TRBJ1-2; v_gene: TRBV6-6
CDR3aa: CASNRDYEKLFF; CDR3nt: TGTGCCAGCAATAGGGACTATGAAAAACTGTTTTTT; d_gene: -; abundance: -; j_gene: TRBJ1-4; v_gene: TRBV2
CDR3aa: CASRRTGGTEAFF; CDR3nt: TGCGCCAGCAGACGGACAGGGGGCACTGAAGCTTTCTTT; d_gene: TRBD1; abundance: -; j_gene: TRBJ1-1; v_gene: TRBV5-1
CDR3aa: CASSQDTVPRVGYEQYF; CDR3nt: TGTGCCAGCAGCCAAGATACTGTTCCCAGGGTTGGATACGAGCAGTACTTC; d_gene: -; abundance: -; j_gene: TRBJ2-7; v_gene: TRBV3-1/TRBV3-2
CDR3aa: CASSSPGHLITGELFF; CDR3nt: TGTGCCAGCAGTTCCCCGGGACACCTGATCACCGGGGAGCTGTTTTTT; d_gene: -; abundance: -; j_gene: TRBJ2-2; v_gene: TRBV11-1
CDR3aa: CAIRQGQGENQPQHF; CDR3nt: TGTGCCATCAGACAGGGACAGGGGGAGAATCAGCCCCAGCATTTT; d_gene: TRBD1; abundance: -; j_gene: TRBJ1-5; v_gene: TRBV10-3
CDR3aa: CASWRAGNYGYTF; CDR3nt: TGTGCCAGCTGGAGGGCTGGAAACTATGGCTACACCTTC; d_gene: -; abundance: few; j_gene: TRBJ1-2; v_gene: TRBV18
CDR3aa: CASGREGEKLFF; CDR3nt: TGTGCCAGCGGCAGGGAAGGGGAAAAACTGTTTTTT; d_gene: -; abundance: -; j_gene: TRBJ1-4; v_gene: TRBV28
CDR3aa: CASSQGISTNEQFF; CDR3nt: TGTGCCAGCAGCCAAGGTATTAGCACGAATGAGCAGTTCTTC; d_gene: -; abundance: -; j_gene: TRBJ2-1; v_gene: TRBV4-2
CDR3aa: CASSPGQGEQPQHF; CDR3nt: TGTGCCAGCAGCCCGGGACAGGGGGAGCAGCCCCAGCATTTT; d_gene: TRBD1; abundance: -; j_gene: TRBJ1-5; v_gene: TRBV4-2
CDR3aa: CASSTGQGARGELFF; CDR3nt: TGCGCCAGCAGCACAGGACAGGGGGCGCGTGGGGAGCTGTTTTTT; d_gene: TRBD1; abundance: -; j_gene: TRBJ2-2; v_gene: TRBV5-1
CDR3aa: CASSEGGGPKNIQYF; CDR3nt: TGTGCCAGCAGTGAAGGAGGGGGCCCCAAAAACATTCAGTACTTC; d_gene: -; abundance: -; j_gene: TRBJ2-4; v_gene: TRBV25-1
CDR3aa: CASSFGGRAKNSPLHF; CDR3nt: TGTGCCAGCAGTTTCGGTGGCAGAGCGAAGAATTCACCCCTCCACTTT; d_gene: -; abundance: -; j_gene: TRBJ1-6; v_gene: TRBV28
CDR3aa: CATTSGGSSSYNEQFF; CDR3nt: TGTGCCACCACTAGCGGGGGGTCGAGCTCCTACAATGAGCAGTTCTTC; d_gene: TRBD2; abundance: -; j_gene: TRBJ2-1; v_gene: TRBV7-6
CDR3aa: CASSLVQGFFEGQVQPQHF; CDR3nt: TGTGCCAGCAGCTTAGTACAGGGGTTCTTTGAGGGACAGGTTCAGCCCCAGCATTTT; d_gene: TRBD1; abundance: -; j_gene: TRBJ1-5; v_gene: TRBV7-9
CDR3aa: CASSLGTGFEQYF; CDR3nt: TGTGCCAGCAGTTTAGGGACAGGGTTTGAGCAGTACTTC; d_gene: TRBD1; abundance: -; j_gene: TRBJ2-7; v_gene: TRBV27